The 9 T cell receptor beta chains below were found in one sample sequenced in a study of cytotoxic CD8 clonotypes in ibrutinib-treated CLL. Produced via immunoSEQ multiplex PCR; TCRdb's table is partial and in-frame only. The sample includes roughly 250,000 clones, roughly 70% of them seen just once. The sample in question was PBMCs, obtained after 24 months of ibrutinib treatment. The receptors come from a human donor with chronic lymphocytic leukemia.

The rearrangement joins TRBV6-6 to TRBJ2-5, with 10 bases lining up with TRBD1. V was pared by 6 bases and J by 4 bases, with 2 bases of the junction left unmatched. CDR1 is MNHNY and CDR2 is SVGAGI in the germline V gene (reference sequence). CDR3 size: 13 residues. The CDR3 protein is CASRRTGGETQYF. CDR3 coding DNA: TGTGCCAGCAGAAGGACAGGGGGAGAGACCCAGTACTTC.

The chain uses TRBV6-5 and TRBJ1-5; D gene unclear. Germline V gives CDR1 MNHEY, CDR2 SVGAGI. The CDR3 sequence is 13 residues long. V lost 6 bases, J lost 5 bases, and 11 bases lay in between. Here the CDR3 reads CASRTDADQPQHF. As DNA, the CDR3 is TGTGCCAGCAGAACAGACGCAGATCAGCCCCAGCATTTT.

The chain recombines TRBV30 with TRBJ2-7, with 7 bases identical to TRBD2. The CDR3 is 13 amino acids. V lost 2 bases, J lost 6 bases, and 7 bases stayed unmatched. Looked up from germline, CDR1 is GTSNPN and CDR2 is SVGIG (reference sequence). The CDR3 sequence: CAWSSTSVSEQYF. DNA for the CDR3: TGTGCCTGGAGTTCAACTAGCGTCTCCGAGCAGTACTTC.

This clone was observed a few times. The chain joins TRBV6-5 to TRBJ2-7, with 9 bases identical to TRBD1. The CDR3 totals 14 residues. V was pared by 5 bases and J by 3 bases, with 5 bases of the junction left unmatched. Germline CDR1 MNHEY, CDR2 SVGAGI. The DNA of the CDR3 is TGTGCCAGCAGTAGATCGGACAGGGGCTACGAGCAGTACTTC. Amino acid sequence: CASSRSDRGYEQYF.

This chain links TRBV30 with TRBJ2-2; D is uncertain. V lost 4 bases to trimming and J lost 2 bases, with 17 bases between them. The germline V gene has CDR1 GTSNPN and CDR2 SVGIG (reference sequence). CDR3 length: 16 amino acids. CDR3 nucleotide sequence: TGTGCCTGGAAAGGCTTACTTGGCGCTAACACCGGGGAGCTGTTTTTT. Its translation is CAWKGLLGANTGELFF.

The CDR3, as DNA: TGTGCCATGCAACAGGGGTCAGGAAACACCATATATTTT. Its translation: CAMQQGSGNTIYF. The V and J genes are TRBV10-3 and TRBJ1-3; 7 bases are a match to TRBD1. Germline-derived CDR1 and CDR2 are ENHRY and SYGVKD. The V gene end was trimmed by 9 bases and the J gene end by 4 bases; junction bases not matched to a gene: 6. This CDR3 is built from 13 residues.

V usage is TRBV4-2 and J usage is TRBJ1-1; maybe TRBD1 (6 bases). Germline CDR1 is LGHNA and CDR2 is YNFKEQ. This CDR3 is 16 amino acids long. V lost 0 bases, J lost 6 bases, and 17 bases lay in between. DNA for the CDR3: TGTGCCAGCAGCCAAGAAGTGAGAGCCGGGGGCTCTGAAGCTTTCTTT. It yields the protein CASSQEVRAGGSEAFF.

The V call is TRBV5-6, the J call TRBJ2-3; D might be TRBD1 (5 bases). The CDR3 has 13 amino acids. CDR1 SGHDT and CDR2 YYEEEE come from the germline V gene. Trimming took 4 bases from V and 4 from J, leaving 10 bases between them. This CDR3 reads CASSNTGSDTQYF. CDR3 nucleotide sequence: TGTGCCAGCAGCAATACAGGTTCAGATACGCAGTATTTT.

There are a few counts of this clone. The V and J genes are TRBV29-1 and TRBJ2-7; 10 bases are a match to TRBD1. The V gene end was trimmed by 7 bases and the J gene end by 4 bases; junction bases not matched to a gene: 4. CDR3 size: 12 residues. Per germline, CDR1 SQVTM and CDR2 ANQGSEA. The CDR3 DNA reads TGCAGCGCCGGGACAGGGGTGTACGAGCAGTACTTC. Translated: CSAGTGVYEQYF.